Following are 32 T cell receptor beta chains from one sample sequenced in a study of T cells in Graves' hyperthyroidism and ophthalmopathy. Using RNA transcripts as the source, TCR beta CDR3 regions were amplified. The HTBI primer set drove a first-round RT-PCR of the TCR CDR3. TCRdb ran MiXCR on the multiplex PCR reads and lists one entry per CDR3 protein. The sample holds about 59,000 distinct CDR3 sequences, under 70% seen once. The sequencing sample was made of blood. The receptors here all came from a woman aged 60-75 years with Graves' ophthalmopathy.

This clonotype was counted at least ten times. This chain uses TRBV28 with TRBJ2-5; possible D gene TRBD1, 6 bases. Trimming removed 0 bases from V and 5 bases from J, with 13 bases in between. Germline loops: CDR1 MDHEN, CDR2 SYDVKM. This CDR3 is 15 amino acids long. CDR3: CASSLWVQGKETQYF. The DNA of the CDR3 is TGTGCCAGCAGTTTATGGGTCCAGGGGAAGGAGACCCAGTACTTC.

This clonotype was detected ten times or more. The chain uses TRBV13 and TRBJ2-3; 7 nucleotides agree with TRBD2. Germline CDR1 PRHDT, CDR2 FYEKMQ (reference sequence). The CDR3 contains 15 residues. V trimming: 2 bases; J trimming: 1 base; junction bases outside the gene matches: 3. The CDR3 spells CASSLQAGGTDTQYF. The CDR3 nucleotides read TGTGCCAGCAGCTTACAGGCGGGGGGCACAGATACGCAGTATTTT. The full variable domain, completed using reference TRBV13 and TRBJ2-3, is AAGVIQSPRHLIKEKRETATLKCYPIPRHDTVYWYQQGPGQDPQFLISFYEKMQSDKGSIPDRFSAQQFSDYHSELNMSSLELGDSALYFCASSLQAGGTDTQYFGPGTRLTVL.

About this clonotype itself: A single base separates this from a much larger clone, so it may be a read error. This CDR3 is CAIRGPGGTGELFF. CDR3 nucleotide sequence: TGTGCCATCCGGGGACCGGGCGGCACCGGGGAGCTGTTTTTT. The chain is built from TRBV28 and TRBJ2-2; the D call may be TRBD1 or TRBD2 (5 bases each). Germline V lookup: CDR1 MDHEN, CDR2 SYDVKM. The CDR3 has 14 amino acids. Between the trimmed V and J ends, which lost 10 bases and 4 bases, there was a span of 16 bases. Full variable domain (outside the CDR3, taken from reference TRBV28 and TRBJ2-2): DVKVTQSSRYLVKRTGEKVFLECVQDMDHENMFWYRQDPGLGLRLIYFSYDVKMKEKGDIPEGYSVSREKKERFSLILESASTNQTSMYLCAIRGPGGTGELFFGEGSRLTVL.

In DNA, the CDR3 is TGCAGTGCTACACTCAGGGCCCAAGAGACCCAGTACTTC. Translating gives CSATLRAQETQYF. The chain employs TRBV20-1 and TRBJ2-5, with a possible D match to TRBD1 (5 bases). The CDR3 is 13 residues long. Germline V gene sequence: CDR1 DFQATT, CDR2 SNEGSKA (reference sequence). Trimming shortened V by 4 bases and J by 1 base, and 10 bases separated the two germline ends.

This sequence joins TRBV7-8 and TRBJ2-1; weak D call: TRBD2 (7 bases). CDR1 and CDR2 from the germline V gene are SGHVS and FQNEAQ. Trimming stripped 6 bases from V and 5 bases from J, with 14 bases between. The CDR3 is 14 residues long. CDR3 sequence: CASRKRGGNNEQFF. The CDR3 DNA reads TGTGCCAGCAGGAAAAGGGGGGGAAACAATGAGCAGTTCTTC.

This clonotype appeared many times. This chain joins TRBV12-3 or TRBV12-4 and TRBJ2-7; 10 nucleotides line up with TRBD1. Trimming took 3 bases from V and 6 from J; bases not matched to a gene: 17. CDR3 size: 18 residues. The DNA of the CDR3 is TGTGCCAGCAGTTTGTTTGGGACAGGGGTTTTCGGTCTACGCGAGCAGTACTTC. Translated: CASSLFGTGVFGLREQYF.

This clonotype has only one observation. This chain joins TRBV15 and TRBJ2-1, with D possibly TRBD2 on 6 matching bases. This CDR3 spans 15 amino acids. Germline V lookup: CDR1 LNHNV, CDR2 YYDKDF (reference sequence). Trimming took off 1 base at V and 3 bases at J, with 10 bases between the two ends. The CDR3 coding sequence is TGTGCCACCAGCAGAGGGGCTAGCGACTACAATGAGCAGTTCTTC. This translates into CATSRGASDYNEQFF.

This clonotype was recorded only once. One end of the junction varies from germline; a read error may be responsible. J is TRBJ2-7 and V is TRBV20-1; the D call may be TRBD1 or TRBD2 (5 bases each). The CDR3 is made up of 13 amino acids. Germline CDR1 and CDR2: DFQATT and SNEGSKA (reference sequence). The CDR3 DNA is TGCAGAGCTGTGGGACGGACCTCCTATGAGCAGTACTTC. Its translation: CRAVGRTSYEQYF.

In this sample, this clonotype turned up many times. The chain couples TRBV7-2 to TRBJ2-3; D might be TRBD1 (5 bases). The CDR3 runs 14 residues. Trimming took off 3 bases at V and 3 bases at J, with 10 bases between the two ends. Germline-derived CDR1 and CDR2 are SGHTA and FQGNSA. CDR3 DNA sequence: TGTGCCAGCAGCTTCACAACAGGTACAGATACGCAGTATTTT. It yields the protein CASSFTTGTDTQYF.

The V and J genes are TRBV2 and TRBJ2-2; D uncertain. Per the germline V gene, CDR1 is SNHLY and CDR2 is FYNNEI. Trimming took off 6 bases at V and 1 base at J, with 9 bases between the two ends. CDR3 length: 14 amino acids. CDR3 amino acids: CASSQTENTGELFF. CDR3 bases: TGTGCCAGCAGCCAAACAGAGAACACCGGGGAGCTGTTTTTT.

This clonotype was recorded only once. The chain carries TRBV20-1 and TRBJ1-6; D might be TRBD1 (5 bases). The CDR3 loop spans 10 amino acids. The germline gives CDR1 DFQATT, CDR2 SNEGSKA (reference sequence). CDR3: CSARDSPLHF. CDR3 DNA: TGCAGCGCCAGGGACTCACCCCTCCACTTT.

In its sample, this clonotype was seen many times. At one boundary the junction diverges from the germline segment, which might be a read error. The chain employs TRBV20-1 and TRBJ1-1; 7 bases align to TRBD1. This CDR3 spans 14 amino acids. Germline CDR1 and CDR2: DFQATT and SNEGSKA (reference sequence). The CDR3 bases are TGCAGTGCTAGGGGACAGAGATCGGACACTGAAGCTTCCTTT. Amino acids: CSARGQRSDTEASF.

The chain recombines TRBV19 with TRBJ1-1; 9 bases match TRBD1. J gave up 10 bases and V 1 base, and 10 bases lay outside the gene matches. The CDR3 sequence is 15 residues long. The germline CDR1 and CDR2 sequences are LNHDA and SQIVND (reference sequence). The CDR3: CASSIGVNRGPAAFF. CDR3 in DNA: TGTGCCAGTAGTATAGGGGTCAACAGGGGGCCTGCAGCTTTCTTT.

CDR3 loop: CSAGTSGGRETQYF. As DNA, the CDR3 is TGCAGTGCCGGGACTAGCGGGGGTAGGGAGACCCAGTACTTC. The gene calls are TRBV20-1 and TRBJ2-5, with 14 bases aligning to TRBD2. J gave up 5 bases and V 6 bases, and 5 bases lay outside the gene matches. CDR1 and CDR2 from the germline V gene are DFQATT and SNEGSKA (reference sequence). The CDR3 extends over 14 amino acids.

This clonotype came up many times. The V call is TRBV28, the J call TRBJ1-5; D ambiguous. Germline V gene data show CDR1 as MDHEN and CDR2 as SYDVKM. V was trimmed by 4 bases and J by 5 bases, leaving 12 bases between them. This CDR3 comprises 14 residues. Here the CDR3 reads CASSYPGRDQPQHF. The CDR3 nucleotides are TGTGCCAGCAGTTACCCCGGACGGGATCAGCCCCAGCATTTT.

Turning to this clonotype: The conserved phenylalanine or tryptophan normally closing the CDR3 is absent here, so this likely arose from a read error. The chain links TRBV5-5 to TRBJ2-7, with no clear D. The CDR3 runs to 12 residues. Germline CDR1 and CDR2: SGHKS and YYEKEE (reference sequence). The CDR3 loop reads CASSLGVSEQYL. CDR3 nucleotides: TGCGCCAGCAGCTTGGGCGTCTCCGAGCAGTACCTC.

This clonotype was counted ten times or more. The chain joins TRBV19 to TRBJ2-7; TRBD1 matches at 10 bases. Germline-derived CDR1 and CDR2 are LNHDA and SQIVND (reference sequence). V lost 5 bases and J lost 5; bases outside the gene matches: 6. This CDR3 spans 14 amino acids. CDR3 residues: CASSRGQGMNEQYF. The CDR3 nucleotides read TGTGCCAGTAGTCGGGGACAGGGGATGAACGAGCAGTACTTC.

The chain recombines TRBV20-1 with TRBJ1-5; TRBD1 might be the D (6 bases). CDR3 size: 18 residues. V was trimmed by 0 bases and J by 0 bases, leaving 18 bases between them. CDR1 is DFQATT and CDR2 is SNEGSKA in the germline V gene (reference sequence). The DNA for the CDR3 is TGCAGTGCTAGAGATGATGGGAAGGGGGGGAATAGCAATCAGCCCCAGCATTTT. It specifies CSARDDGKGGNSNQPQHF.

This clonotype was observed at least ten times. The gene calls are TRBV4-1 and TRBJ1-3, with TRBD1 matching over 8 bases. In germline, CDR1 is MGHRA, CDR2 YSYEKL. The J segment lost 2 bases and the V segment lost 0 bases, leaving 9 bases of the junction unmatched. CDR3 size: 18 residues. The CDR3 loop is CASSQDPAGQGAGNTIYF. DNA of the CDR3: TGCGCCAGCAGCCAAGATCCCGCCGGACAGGGCGCTGGAAACACCATATATTTT.

This CDR3 is CASSQRGGSPDNEQFF. As DNA, the CDR3 is TGTGCCAGCAGCCAGAGGGGTGGGTCCCCGGACAATGAGCAGTTCTTC. This rearrangement joins TRBV11-2 to TRBJ2-1, with D perhaps given as TRBD1 or TRBD2 (5 bases each). Germline CDR1 SGHAT, CDR2 FQNNGV. This CDR3 region has 16 residues. The V end lost 5 bases, the J end lost 5 bases, and 19 bases lay between the germline ends.

This clonotype has a count of ten or more. This chain links TRBV5-5 with TRBJ1-3; D unclear. V gave up 4 bases and J gave up 2 bases, with 13 bases separating them. CDR3 size: 15 residues. Germline V gives CDR1 SGHKS, CDR2 YYEKEE (reference sequence). For the CDR3, the DNA is TGTGCCAGCAGCCTGACGGCCTCCGCTGGAAACACCATATATTTT. It translates to CASSLTASAGNTIYF.

This chain joins TRBV7-9 and TRBJ2-7; a possible D gene is TRBD2 (5 bases). V dropped 2 bases and J dropped 5 bases, with 13 bases sitting between them. The germline gives CDR1 SEHNR, CDR2 FQNEAQ (reference sequence). The CDR3 is 14 residues long. CDR3 nucleotides: TGTGCCAGCAGCTTAAAATCCGGGAAAGACGAGCAGTACTTC. Its protein product is CASSLKSGKDEQYF.

This clonotype has a count of ten or more. The V and J genes are TRBV4-1 and TRBJ2-1; maybe TRBD1 (6 bases). This CDR3 comprises 15 residues. Trimming shortened V by 0 bases and J by 5 bases, and 11 bases separated the two germline ends. The germline V gene encodes CDR1 MGHRA and CDR2 YSYEKL. The CDR3 spells CASSQDRQGHNEQFF. The CDR3 nucleotides are TGCGCCAGCAGCCAAGATCGGCAGGGGCACAATGAGCAGTTCTTC.

There are many counts of this clonotype. The genes are TRBV4-2 and TRBJ2-1; D ambiguous. The CDR3 length is 15 residues. V was shortened by 0 bases and J by 5 bases, with 11 bases between the two germline ends. Germline V lookup: CDR1 LGHNA, CDR2 YNFKEQ. CDR3 sequence: CASSQELVGNNEQFF. The CDR3 bases are TGTGCCAGCAGCCAAGAGCTGGTGGGGAACAATGAGCAGTTCTTC.

The V call is TRBV19, the J call TRBJ2-1; perhaps TRBD2 as D (5 bases). Germline loops: CDR1 LNHDA, CDR2 SQIVND (reference sequence). Trimming removed 6 bases from V and 4 bases from J, with 16 bases in between. The CDR3 spans 15 residues. The CDR3 loop is CASRLSSGPYNEQFF. In nucleotides, the CDR3 is TGTGCCAGTAGGCTCTCCAGCGGCCCGTACAATGAGCAGTTCTTC.

The CDR3 coding sequence is TGTGCCATCAGAGGGACAGGAACTAATAATTCACCCCTCCACTTT. It encodes CAIRGTGTNNSPLHF. The chain links TRBV10-3 to TRBJ1-6, with 8 bases fitting TRBD1. Germline V CDR1 and CDR2: ENHRY, SYGVKD. This CDR3 region has 15 residues. V trimming: 6 bases; J trimming: 5 bases; junction bases outside the gene matches: 6.

The sample holds many counts of this clonotype. CDR3 bases: TGTGCCAGCAGCCCGAGACAGGGGAGAGAGACCCAGTACTTC. Translating gives CASSPRQGRETQYF. This sequence joins TRBV5-5 and TRBJ2-5, with TRBD1 matching 8 bases. Germline V CDR1 and CDR2: SGHKS, YYEKEE (reference sequence). V lost 4 bases to trimming and J lost 4 bases; unmatched junction nucleotides: 6. There are 14 residues in the CDR3. The variable domain in full, with the rest retrieved from reference TRBV5-5 and TRBJ2-5, is DAGVTQSPTHLIKTRGQQVTLRCSPISGHKSVSWYQQVLGQGPQFIFQYYEKEERGRGNFPDRFSARQFPNYSSELNVNALLLGDSALYLCASSPRQGRETQYFGPGTRLLVL.

This clonotype was recorded many times. The V gene is TRBV20-1, the J gene TRBJ2-2, with 8 bases lining up with TRBD2. V lost 2 bases, J lost 11 bases, and 7 bases stayed unmatched. The CDR3 has 13 residues. CDR1 and CDR2 from the germline V gene are DFQATT and SNEGSKA (reference sequence). The CDR3 DNA sequence: TGCAGTGCTAGAACTAGCGGAGTTCAAGAGCTGTTTTTT. This gives the protein CSARTSGVQELFF.

Concerning this clonotype itself: The conserved closing phenylalanine or tryptophan is absent in this CDR3, likely reflecting a read error. The rearrangement joins TRBV6-2 or TRBV6-3 to TRBJ1-2; D is unclear. In germline, CDR1 is MNHEY, CDR2 SVGEGT. CDR3 length equals 13 residues. CDR3 in DNA: TGCGCCAGCAGTTACTCGAGTAACTATGGCTACACCTCC. It yields the protein CASSYSSNYGYTS.

This clonotype came up many times. The chain joins TRBV20-1 to TRBJ1-4; D is perhaps TRBD1 (5 bases). V was shortened by 0 bases and J by 0 bases, with 11 bases between the two germline ends. The germline gives CDR1 DFQATT, CDR2 SNEGSKA (reference sequence). This CDR3 is built from 16 residues. For the CDR3, the DNA is TGCAGTGCTAGAGAACCGCAGGGAGCAACTAATGAAAAACTGTTTTTT. It encodes CSAREPQGATNEKLFF.

The rearrangement joins TRBV2 to TRBJ1-2, with 10 bases lining up with TRBD1. The J segment lost 6 bases and the V segment lost 6 bases, leaving 4 bases of the junction unmatched. The germline CDR1 and CDR2 sequences are SNHLY and FYNNEI. The CDR3 covers 13 residues. Written as DNA, the CDR3 is TGTGCCAGCAGGGGGACAGGGGCGAATGGCTACACCTTC. It specifies CASRGTGANGYTF.

Comment on this clonotype: Germline and junction disagree at one end, which may indicate a read error. The chain recombines TRBV28 with TRBJ2-7; 7 bases align to TRBD2. Germline loops: CDR1 MDHEN, CDR2 SYDVKM. This CDR3 is 14 amino acids long. The CDR3 reads CASRPGGLSYEQYF. In DNA form, the CDR3 reads TGTGCCAGCAGACCCGGGGGGTTGTCCTACGAGCAATACTTC.